The 7 T cell receptor beta chains below were found in one sample sequenced in a study of siplizumab effects on memory and regulatory T cells. Only in-frame clones appear in the TCRdb table, and some are missing; sequencing was by immunoSEQ multiplex PCR. This sample yields 95,000 to 100,000 clones, of which approximately 91% are seen a single time; around 12% belongs to the top ten. The specimen sequenced was non-Treg CD4+ T cells sorted from blood. Receptors originate from a human donor in good health.

The chain combines TRBV28 with TRBJ2-1, with 7 bases fitting TRBD1. Germline CDR1 is MDHEN and CDR2 is SYDVKM. V was pared by 5 bases and J by 8 bases, with 15 bases of the junction left unmatched. The CDR3 extends over 16 amino acids. CDR3 protein: CASSPSTGNGMDEQFF. CDR3 sequence (DNA): TGTGCCAGCAGTCCATCGACAGGGAACGGAATGGATGAGCAGTTCTTC.

The rearrangement joins TRBV5-4 to TRBJ2-7, with D perhaps TRBD1 (6 bases). The CDR3 totals 15 residues. Germline assignment: CDR1 SGHNT and CDR2 YYREEE (reference sequence). Trimming cost V 0 bases and J 0 bases, with 10 bases left between them. Here the CDR3 DNA reads TGTGCCAGCAGCTTGGTGCAGGGGAACTCCTACGAGCAGTACTTC. Amino acids: CASSLVQGNSYEQYF.

This clone was picked up a small number of times. V usage is TRBV2 and J usage is TRBJ2-1; 8 positions agree with TRBD2. Germline trimming cut 4 bases from V and 0 bases from J; bases unmatched to any gene: 2. CDR3 size: 15 residues. Per the germline V gene, CDR1 is SNHLY and CDR2 is FYNNEI. CDR3 residues: CASSVGTSSYNEQFF. The CDR3 bases are TGTGCCAGCAGTGTGGGGACTAGCTCCTACAATGAGCAGTTCTTC.

DNA of the CDR3: TGTGCCAGCAGCACCGGGGGGGTAGAAGCTTTCTTT. It encodes CASSTGGVEAFF. The gene calls are TRBV11-3 and TRBJ1-1; a weak D match, TRBD1 (5 bases). The V end lost 5 bases, the J end lost 8 bases, and 12 bases lay between the germline ends. CDR1 and CDR2 (germline): SGHNT, YENEEA. This CDR3 is built from 12 residues.

This clone showed up just once. This chain uses TRBV5-8 with TRBJ2-7; 7 positions agree with TRBD2. The length of the CDR3 is 16 residues. Germline-derived CDR1 and CDR2 are SGHTS and YDEGEE. V shed 4 bases, J shed 4 bases, and the junction held 14 bases outside the gene matches. CDR3 in amino acids: CASSPGGSGRYYEQYF. CDR3 nucleotide sequence: TGTGCCAGCAGCCCGGGGGGTAGCGGTAGATATTACGAGCAGTACTTC.

V is TRBV11-3 and J is TRBJ1-1; 7 bases map to TRBD1. V was pared by 3 bases and J by 1 base, with 5 bases of the junction left unmatched. This CDR3 contains 15 residues. The germline CDR1 and CDR2 sequences are SGHNT and YENEEA. Here the CDR3 reads CASSFSGTENTEAFF. The CDR3 nucleotides read TGTGCCAGCAGCTTCTCCGGGACAGAGAACACTGAAGCTTTCTTT.

The rearrangement joins TRBV9 to TRBJ2-3; 7 bases match TRBD2. Germline V lookup: CDR1 SGDLS, CDR2 YYNGEE. V lost 0 bases to trimming and J lost 4 bases; unmatched junction nucleotides: 5. The CDR3 extends over 15 amino acids. The CDR3 nucleotides read TGTGCCAGCAGCGTAGGACCAGGGAGGGCAGATACGCAGTATTTT. It codes for CASSVGPGRADTQYF.